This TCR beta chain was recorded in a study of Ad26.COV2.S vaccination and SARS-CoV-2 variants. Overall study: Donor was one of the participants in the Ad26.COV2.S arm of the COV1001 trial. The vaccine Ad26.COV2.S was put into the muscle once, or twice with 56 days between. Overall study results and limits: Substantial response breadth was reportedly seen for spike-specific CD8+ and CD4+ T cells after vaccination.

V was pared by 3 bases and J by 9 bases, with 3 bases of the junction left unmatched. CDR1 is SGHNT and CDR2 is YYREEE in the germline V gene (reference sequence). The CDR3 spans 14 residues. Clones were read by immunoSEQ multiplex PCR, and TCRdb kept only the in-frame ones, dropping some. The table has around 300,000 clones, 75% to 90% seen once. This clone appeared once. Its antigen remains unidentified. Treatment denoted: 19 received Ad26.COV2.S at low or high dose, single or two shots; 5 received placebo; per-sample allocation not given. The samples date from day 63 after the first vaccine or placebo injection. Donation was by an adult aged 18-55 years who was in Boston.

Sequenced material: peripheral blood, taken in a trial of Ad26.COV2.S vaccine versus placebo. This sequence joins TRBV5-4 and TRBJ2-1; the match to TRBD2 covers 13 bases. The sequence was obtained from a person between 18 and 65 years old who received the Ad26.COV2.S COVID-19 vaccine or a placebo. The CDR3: CASSSGLAGFEQFF. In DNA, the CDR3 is TGTGCCAGCAGCTCGGGACTAGCGGGATTTGAGCAGTTCTTC.